The 5 T cell receptor beta chains reported below all come from one sample, sequenced in a study of blood T cell repertoires in COVID-19. Profiled with immunoSEQ multiplex PCR; TCRdb holds only in-frame clones, not every one. The sample has 30,000 to 45,000 clones, around four fifths seen once. Material: peripheral blood. The receptors were sampled from a human donor in a cohort sampled during active COVID-19.

This clone was found once. The chain's CDR3 is CASTLDRGHQPQHF. Here the CDR3 DNA reads TGTGCCAGTACCCTCGACAGGGGCCATCAGCCCCAGCATTTT. The rearrangement uses TRBV19 and TRBJ1-5; TRBD1 matches at 8 bases. V dropped 7 bases and J dropped 5; count of bases not matched to a gene: 7. This CDR3 comprises 14 residues. Germline V lookup: CDR1 LNHDA, CDR2 SQIVND (reference sequence).

The chain has TRBV4-3 and TRBJ1-2; D remains unclear. The CDR3 contains 13 residues. V shed 0 bases and J shed 6 bases, with 8 bases lying between them. Germline V gene sequence: CDR1 LGHNA, CDR2 YSLEER. The CDR3 DNA follows: TGCGCCAGCAGCCAAGAAAAGAGTGATGGCTACACCTTC. Its translation is CASSQEKSDGYTF.

The chain recombines TRBV9 with TRBJ2-7, with D possibly matching TRBD2 (6 bases). The CDR3 consists of 13 residues. V dropped 0 bases and J dropped 6 bases, with 10 bases sitting between them. Germline CDR1 and CDR2: SGDLS and YYNGEE. The CDR3 DNA reads as TGTGCCAGCAGCGTAGGAAAGGAGGGCGAGCAGTACTTC. It yields the protein CASSVGKEGEQYF.

This sequence joins TRBV4-1 and TRBJ1-1; 7 bases are shared with TRBD1. V dropped 4 bases and J dropped 6; count of bases not matched to a gene: 8. The germline CDR1 and CDR2 sequences are MGHRA and YSYEKL. The CDR3 is made up of 14 amino acids. The CDR3: CASSLPGQVPEAFF. As DNA, the CDR3 is TGCGCCAGCAGCCTCCCAGGACAGGTTCCTGAAGCTTTCTTT.

This clone has just one count. The V call is TRBV6-5, the J call TRBJ2-5, with D possibly matching TRBD1 (5 bases). There are 14 residues in the CDR3. V gave up 9 bases and J gave up 4 bases, with 18 bases separating them. Germline assignment: CDR1 MNHEY and CDR2 SVGAGI. CDR3 sequence reads: CARATGWGRETQYF. The CDR3 DNA reads TGTGCCAGGGCAACAGGATGGGGCCGAGAGACCCAGTACTTC.